The rows below give T cell receptor beta chains drawn from one sample of a study of T cell repertoires in cytomegalovirus infection. TCRdb re-derived calls from the reads in MiXCR, one entry per CDR3 protein. The sample lists about 920,000 distinct CDR3 sequences; around 32% were seen once. Their antigens remain unidentified. The sequenced sample was cultured CD8+ T cells from PBMCs, obtained from culture after CMV antigen stimulation. The receptor source for this set is a human donor in good health (CMV status not recorded). Some clones in this sample may be carry-over from other donors' samples. Each CDR3 is given with its conserved first and last residue. A D gene is named only where the DNA matches it firmly. Clone size is not always given. Where it is, it says once, few, many or a class for expanded clones.

d_gene: TRBD1; j_gene: TRBJ1-4; v_gene: TRBV5-4; abundance: NA; CDR3aa: CASSLYFEGADLNEKLFF; CDR3nt: TGTGCCAGCAGCTTGTACTTCGAGGGGGCGGATCTAAATGAAAAACTGTTTTTT
d_gene: NA; j_gene: TRBJ1-2; v_gene: TRBV29-1; abundance: NA; CDR3aa: CSALGASRGYTF; CDR3nt: TGCAGCGCCTTAGGGGCTTCTCGCGGCTACACCTTC
d_gene: NA; j_gene: TRBJ1-2; v_gene: TRBV7-4; abundance: few; CDR3aa: CASGKGPAGVYGYTF; CDR3nt: TGTGCCAGCGGGAAGGGACCAGCCGGGGTCTATGGCTACACCTTC
d_gene: NA; j_gene: TRBJ1-2; v_gene: TRBV29-1; abundance: few; CDR3aa: CSVYGREDYGYTF; CDR3nt: TGCAGCGTTTACGGAAGGGAGGACTATGGCTACACCTTC
d_gene: NA; j_gene: TRBJ2-1; v_gene: TRBV7-9; abundance: few; CDR3aa: CASSLDPLYEQFF; CDR3nt: TGTGCCAGCAGCTTAGACCCCTTATATGAGCAGTTCTTC
d_gene: NA; j_gene: TRBJ1-2; v_gene: TRBV19; abundance: NA; CDR3aa: CASNVGNYGYTF; CDR3nt: TGTGCCAGTAATGTGGGCAACTATGGCTACACCTTC
d_gene: NA; j_gene: TRBJ1-6; v_gene: TRBV27; abundance: few; CDR3aa: CASSEAGDLRALHF; CDR3nt: TGTGCCAGCAGTGAGGCAGGGGACCTCAGAGCCCTCCACTTT
d_gene: NA; j_gene: TRBJ2-3; v_gene: TRBV11-1; abundance: many; CDR3aa: CASSLWRDTQYF; CDR3nt: TGTGCCAGCAGCTTGTGGAGGGATACGCAGTATTTT
d_gene: TRBD1; j_gene: TRBJ1-1; v_gene: TRBV6-2/TRBV6-3; abundance: NA; CDR3aa: CASSYPRFAPGQGTNTEAFF; CDR3nt: TGTGCCAGCAGTTACCCCAGGTTCGCCCCGGGACAGGGAACGAACACTGAAGCTTTCTTT
d_gene: TRBD1; j_gene: TRBJ2-7; v_gene: TRBV6-2/TRBV6-3; abundance: NA; CDR3aa: CASSDYKGQGYEQYF; CDR3nt: TGTGCCAGCAGTGATTACAAGGGACAGGGCTACGAGCAGTACTTC
d_gene: NA; j_gene: TRBJ2-1; v_gene: TRBV7-9; abundance: NA; CDR3aa: CASSPREGAGEQFF; CDR3nt: TGTGCCAGCAGCCCAAGGGAGGGGGCAGGGGAGCAGTTCTTC
d_gene: NA; j_gene: TRBJ2-1; v_gene: TRBV23-1; abundance: few; CDR3aa: CASSLRGECSYNEQFF; CDR3nt: TGCGCCAGCAGCCTGAGGGGGGAATGCTCCTACAATGAGCAGTTCTTC
d_gene: NA; j_gene: TRBJ2-5; v_gene: TRBV7-9; abundance: NA; CDR3aa: CASSQNTGQPKETQYF; CDR3nt: TGTGCCAGCAGCCAAAATACCGGACAGCCCAAAGAGACCCAGTACTTC
d_gene: NA; j_gene: TRBJ1-2; v_gene: TRBV19; abundance: few; CDR3aa: CASSTPRQVTFHGYTF; CDR3nt: TGTGCCAGTAGTACCCCAAGACAGGTTACCTTCCATGGCTACACCTTC
d_gene: TRBD1; j_gene: TRBJ1-5; v_gene: TRBV2; abundance: NA; CDR3aa: CASSDFPGQGSRWNQPQHF; CDR3nt: TGTGCCAGCAGTGATTTCCCGGGACAGGGGAGTAGGTGGAATCAGCCCCAGCATTTT
d_gene: NA; j_gene: TRBJ1-1; v_gene: TRBV7-2; abundance: many; CDR3aa: CASSLLTHPQGLKPEAFF; CDR3nt: TGTGCCAGCAGCTTACTCACCCACCCACAAGGTTTAAAGCCTGAAGCTTTCTTT
d_gene: TRBD2; j_gene: TRBJ2-2; v_gene: TRBV7-6; abundance: NA; CDR3aa: CASSSRLAGAPNTGELFF; CDR3nt: TGTGCCAGCAGCTCCCGACTAGCGGGGGCTCCGAACACCGGGGAGCTGTTTTTT
d_gene: NA; j_gene: TRBJ2-3; v_gene: TRBV7-6; abundance: NA; CDR3aa: CASSLQERPSTDTQYF; CDR3nt: TGTGCCAGCAGCTTACAAGAGCGTCCAAGCACAGATACGCAGTATTTT
d_gene: TRBD1; j_gene: TRBJ2-2; v_gene: TRBV12-3/TRBV12-4; abundance: few; CDR3aa: CASSTRTGRTGELFF; CDR3nt: TGTGCCAGCAGTACGCGGACAGGGAGAACCGGGGAGCTGTTTTTT
d_gene: NA; j_gene: TRBJ1-4; v_gene: TRBV7-9; abundance: few; CDR3aa: CASSLGPQVSEKLFF; CDR3nt: TGTGCCAGCAGCTTAGGACCCCAGGTGTCTGAAAAACTGTTTTTT
d_gene: NA; j_gene: TRBJ1-2; v_gene: TRBV2; abundance: few; CDR3aa: CASSEATRGAANYGYTF; CDR3nt: TGTGCCAGCAGTGAAGCGACTCGGGGGGCGGCTAACTATGGCTACACCTTC
d_gene: NA; j_gene: TRBJ2-1; v_gene: TRBV7-4; abundance: few; CDR3aa: CASSLLGSPYNEQFF; CDR3nt: TGTGCCAGCAGCTTACTGGGTAGCCCCTACAATGAGCAGTTCTTC
d_gene: NA; j_gene: TRBJ1-1; v_gene: TRBV10-3; abundance: NA; CDR3aa: CAISESSYTEAFF; CDR3nt: TGTGCCATCAGTGAGTCGTCATACACTGAAGCTTTCTTT
d_gene: NA; j_gene: TRBJ1-1; v_gene: TRBV10-3; abundance: NA; CDR3aa: CAISPGSEAFF; CDR3nt: TGTGCCATCAGCCCCGGTTCTGAAGCTTTCTTT
d_gene: NA; j_gene: TRBJ1-1; v_gene: TRBV4-2; abundance: NA; CDR3aa: CASSLGGGNSEAFF; CDR3nt: TGTGCCAGCAGCCTGGGTGGGGGAAACTCTGAAGCTTTCTTT
d_gene: NA; j_gene: TRBJ2-3; v_gene: TRBV12-3/TRBV12-4; abundance: many; CDR3aa: CASTDYRATSTDTQYF; CDR3nt: TGTGCCAGCACCGACTACAGGGCCACTAGCACAGATACGCAGTATTTT
d_gene: TRBD2; j_gene: TRBJ2-5; v_gene: TRBV6-5; abundance: NA; CDR3aa: CASSYSGLAEETQYF; CDR3nt: TGTGCCAGCAGTTACTCGGGACTAGCGGAAGAGACCCAGTACTTC
d_gene: NA; j_gene: TRBJ2-5; v_gene: TRBV5-4; abundance: NA; CDR3aa: CASSFVSNGERETQYF; CDR3nt: TGTGCCAGCAGCTTTGTATCTAACGGGGAACGGGAGACCCAGTACTTC
d_gene: TRBD1; j_gene: TRBJ1-2; v_gene: TRBV19; abundance: NA; CDR3aa: CASNPRTGGRRGYTF; CDR3nt: TGTGCCAGTAACCCACGGACAGGGGGCAGGCGTGGCTACACCTTC
d_gene: NA; j_gene: TRBJ1-5; v_gene: TRBV6-1; abundance: NA; CDR3aa: CASSGLDIPKQPQHF; CDR3nt: TGTGCCAGCAGTGGACTCGATATCCCTAAACAGCCCCAGCATTTT
d_gene: NA; j_gene: TRBJ1-6; v_gene: TRBV9; abundance: few; CDR3aa: CASSGASYNSPLHF; CDR3nt: TGTGCCAGCAGCGGGGCGTCCTATAATTCACCCCTCCACTTT
d_gene: NA; j_gene: TRBJ2-5; v_gene: TRBV4-1; abundance: NA; CDR3aa: CASSQHGAGDWETQYF; CDR3nt: TGCGCCAGCAGCCAGCATGGGGCAGGGGATTGGGAGACCCAGTACTTC
d_gene: NA; j_gene: TRBJ2-1; v_gene: TRBV12-3/TRBV12-4; abundance: few; CDR3aa: CASRGMAHNEQFF; CDR3nt: TGTGCCAGCAGGGGTATGGCCCACAATGAGCAGTTCTTC
d_gene: NA; j_gene: TRBJ1-2; v_gene: TRBV7-9; abundance: NA; CDR3aa: CASSFVDRGPLNYGYTF; CDR3nt: TGTGCCAGCAGCTTTGTGGACAGAGGACCACTTAACTATGGCTACACCTTC
d_gene: TRBD1; j_gene: TRBJ2-7; v_gene: TRBV5-1; abundance: NA; CDR3aa: CASGWGSWTGVYEQYF; CDR3nt: TGCGCCAGCGGCTGGGGGTCATGGACAGGGGTGTACGAGCAGTACTTC
d_gene: NA; j_gene: TRBJ2-7; v_gene: TRBV7-9; abundance: NA; CDR3aa: CASSITQGRNEQYF; CDR3nt: TGTGCCAGCAGCATTACTCAGGGTCGCAACGAGCAGTACTTC
d_gene: NA; j_gene: TRBJ2-2; v_gene: TRBV12-5; abundance: few; CDR3aa: CASGWDMGPTGELFF; CDR3nt: TGTGCTAGTGGTTGGGACATGGGGCCCACCGGGGAGCTGTTTTTT
d_gene: NA; j_gene: TRBJ2-2; v_gene: TRBV6-1; abundance: few; CDR3aa: CASSEPGMNTGELFF; CDR3nt: TGTGCCAGCAGTGAACCCGGGATGAACACCGGGGAGCTGTTTTTT
d_gene: TRBD1; j_gene: TRBJ1-2; v_gene: TRBV5-4; abundance: NA; CDR3aa: CASSSWTGSAGGYTF; CDR3nt: TGTGCCAGCAGCTCCTGGACAGGCTCGGCGGGCGGCTACACCTTC
d_gene: NA; j_gene: TRBJ1-1; v_gene: TRBV12-5; abundance: NA; CDR3aa: CASGLTLMNTEAFF; CDR3nt: TGTGCTAGTGGATTAACATTAATGAACACTGAAGCTTTCTTT
d_gene: NA; j_gene: TRBJ1-5; v_gene: TRBV20-1; abundance: NA; CDR3aa: CSARGGHQPQHF; CDR3nt: TGCAGTGCTAGAGGGGGTCACCAGCCCCAGCATTTT
d_gene: NA; j_gene: TRBJ2-1; v_gene: TRBV7-6; abundance: few; CDR3aa: CASSSRDGGYEQFF; CDR3nt: TGTGCCAGCAGTTCTCGGGACGGGGGCTATGAGCAGTTCTTC
d_gene: NA; j_gene: TRBJ2-5; v_gene: TRBV5-1; abundance: NA; CDR3aa: CASSLGRRRFLETQYF; CDR3nt: TGCGCCAGCAGCTTGGGCCGAAGGAGATTTTTGGAGACCCAGTACTTC
d_gene: NA; j_gene: TRBJ2-1; v_gene: TRBV7-2; abundance: many; CDR3aa: CASSLKVSGQALNEQFF; CDR3nt: TGTGCCAGCAGCTTAAAAGTGTCGGGCCAAGCCCTCAATGAGCAGTTCTTC
d_gene: TRBD2; j_gene: TRBJ2-2; v_gene: TRBV27; abundance: NA; CDR3aa: CASSGRLAGPRSTGELFF; CDR3nt: TGTGCCAGCAGTGGTCGACTAGCGGGACCGCGGAGCACCGGGGAGCTGTTTTTT
d_gene: NA; j_gene: TRBJ2-3; v_gene: TRBV28; abundance: NA; CDR3aa: CASSFGFGDTQYF; CDR3nt: TGTGCCAGCAGTTTCGGGTTTGGAGATACGCAGTATTTT
d_gene: NA; j_gene: TRBJ2-1; v_gene: TRBV7-6; abundance: many; CDR3aa: CASSPPGLGYNEQFF; CDR3nt: TGTGCCAGCAGCCCTCCGGGACTCGGATACAATGAGCAGTTCTTC
d_gene: NA; j_gene: TRBJ2-1; v_gene: TRBV6-5; abundance: NA; CDR3aa: CASSYSRGPPGEQFF; CDR3nt: TGTGCCAGCAGTTACTCCCGGGGCCCTCCCGGTGAGCAGTTCTTC
d_gene: NA; j_gene: TRBJ1-1; v_gene: TRBV5-1; abundance: few; CDR3aa: CASSLGEYWDGFAFF; CDR3nt: TGCGCCAGCAGCTTGGGTGAATACTGGGACGGTTTTGCTTTCTTT
d_gene: TRBD1; j_gene: TRBJ2-3; v_gene: TRBV6-2/TRBV6-3; abundance: few; CDR3aa: CASSYGGTGYSDTQYF; CDR3nt: TGTGCCAGCAGTTACGGTGGGACAGGGTACTCAGATACGCAGTATTTT
d_gene: NA; j_gene: TRBJ2-2; v_gene: TRBV25-1; abundance: NA; CDR3aa: CASSGRQEKNTGELFF; CDR3nt: TGTGCCAGCAGTGGACGACAAGAAAAGAACACCGGGGAGCTGTTTTTT
d_gene: NA; j_gene: TRBJ1-1; v_gene: TRBV7-9; abundance: few; CDR3aa: CASSLVQGTPNTEAFF; CDR3nt: TGTGCCAGCAGCTTAGTTCAGGGGACCCCCAACACTGAAGCTTTCTTT
d_gene: NA; j_gene: TRBJ2-3; v_gene: TRBV28; abundance: NA; CDR3aa: CASSGTADTQYF; CDR3nt: TGTGCCAGCAGTGGGACCGCAGATACGCAGTATTTT